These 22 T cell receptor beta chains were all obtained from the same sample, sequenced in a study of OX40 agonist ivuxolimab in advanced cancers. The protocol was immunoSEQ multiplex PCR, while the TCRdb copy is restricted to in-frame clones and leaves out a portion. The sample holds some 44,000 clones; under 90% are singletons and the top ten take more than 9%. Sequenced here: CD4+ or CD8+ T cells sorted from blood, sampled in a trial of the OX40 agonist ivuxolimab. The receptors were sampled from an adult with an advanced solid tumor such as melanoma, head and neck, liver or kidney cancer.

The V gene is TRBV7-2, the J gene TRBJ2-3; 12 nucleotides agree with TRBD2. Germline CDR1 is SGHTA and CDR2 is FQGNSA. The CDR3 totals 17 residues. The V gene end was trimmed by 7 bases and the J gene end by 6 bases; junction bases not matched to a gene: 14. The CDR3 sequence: CASTRMLAGGPRDTQYF. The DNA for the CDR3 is TGTGCCAGCACCAGGATGCTAGCGGGAGGGCCTCGGGATACGCAGTATTTT.

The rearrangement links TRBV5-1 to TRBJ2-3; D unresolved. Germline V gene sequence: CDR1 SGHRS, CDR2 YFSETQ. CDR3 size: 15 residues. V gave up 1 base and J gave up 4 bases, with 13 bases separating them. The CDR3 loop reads CASSLQVERSDTQYF. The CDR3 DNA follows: TGCGCCAGCAGCTTGCAAGTGGAGAGGTCAGATACGCAGTATTTT.

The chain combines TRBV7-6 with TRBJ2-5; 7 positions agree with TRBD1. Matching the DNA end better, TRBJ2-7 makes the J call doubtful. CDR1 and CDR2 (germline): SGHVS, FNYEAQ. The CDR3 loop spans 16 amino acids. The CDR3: CASSHRGRIGTYEQYF. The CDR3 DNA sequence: TGTGCCAGCAGCCACAGGGGCAGGATAGGGACCTACGAGCAGTACTTC.

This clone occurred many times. CDR3 sequence (DNA): TGTGCCTGGAGTGGCGGACTAGTCTCCTACAATGAGCAGTTCTTC. Translating it yields CAWSGGLVSYNEQFF. The V and J genes are TRBV30 and TRBJ2-1, with TRBD2 identical over 7 bases. V was pared by 1 base and J by 0 bases, with 3 bases of the junction left unmatched. This CDR3 has 15 residues. In germline, CDR1 is GTSNPN, CDR2 SVGIG (reference sequence).

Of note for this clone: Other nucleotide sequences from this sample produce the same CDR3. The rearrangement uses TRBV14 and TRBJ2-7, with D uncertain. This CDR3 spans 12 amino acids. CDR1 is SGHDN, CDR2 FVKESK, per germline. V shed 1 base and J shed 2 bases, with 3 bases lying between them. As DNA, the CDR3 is TGTGCCAGCAGCCAAGTGACCTACGAGCAGTACTTC. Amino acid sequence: CASSQVTYEQYF.

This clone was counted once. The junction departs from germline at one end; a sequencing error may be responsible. CDR3 DNA: TGTGCCAGCAATGAAGACAGGTACGAGCAGTACTTC. Protein sequence: CASNEDRYEQYF. The rearrangement links TRBV2 to TRBJ2-7, with D maybe TRBD1 (6 bases). The CDR3 spans 12 residues. Germline lookup yields CDR1 SNHLY and CDR2 FYNNEI.

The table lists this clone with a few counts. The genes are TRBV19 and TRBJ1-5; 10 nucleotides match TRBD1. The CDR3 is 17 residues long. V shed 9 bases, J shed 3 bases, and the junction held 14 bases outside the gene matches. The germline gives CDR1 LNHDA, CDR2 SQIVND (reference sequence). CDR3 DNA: TGTGCCAGCAAACTAGGACAGGGGGGACTTAACAATCAGCCCCAGCATTTT. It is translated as CASKLGQGGLNNQPQHF.

CDR3 in amino acids: CSVEALFQRRSNEQFF. CDR3 nucleotides: TGCAGCGTTGAAGCCCTCTTTCAGCGGAGGAGCAATGAGCAGTTCTTC. This chain links TRBV29-1 with TRBJ2-1; possibly TRBD2 for D (5 bases). The germline V gene encodes CDR1 SQVTM and CDR2 ANQGSEA. V was trimmed by 1 base and J by 6 bases, leaving 19 bases between them. CDR3 length: 16 amino acids.

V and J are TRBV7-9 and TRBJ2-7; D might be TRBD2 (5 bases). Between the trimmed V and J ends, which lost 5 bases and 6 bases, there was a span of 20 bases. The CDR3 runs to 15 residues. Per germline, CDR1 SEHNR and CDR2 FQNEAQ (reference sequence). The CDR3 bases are TGTGCCAGCAGCAGTTCGGCCGGGATCGTAGGCGAGCAGTACTTC. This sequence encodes CASSSSAGIVGEQYF.

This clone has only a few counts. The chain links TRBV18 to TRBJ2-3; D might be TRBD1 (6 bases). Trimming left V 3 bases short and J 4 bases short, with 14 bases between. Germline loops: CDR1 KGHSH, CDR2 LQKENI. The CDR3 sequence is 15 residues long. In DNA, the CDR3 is TGTGCCAGCTCACCTCCATTTGAGGGGGCAGATACGCAGTATTTT. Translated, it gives CASSPPFEGADTQYF.

DNA for the CDR3: TGTGCCAGCAGTTCCGGCGGGTTAACAGGCACACCTAACTATGGCTACACCTTC. Translation: CASSSGGLTGTPNYGYTF. J is TRBJ1-2 and V is TRBV27; a possible D gene is TRBD1 (5 bases). Per the germline V gene, CDR1 is MNHEY and CDR2 is SMNVEV (reference sequence). The CDR3 has 18 amino acids. The V gene lost 4 bases and the J gene lost 0 bases, with 21 bases spanning the gap.

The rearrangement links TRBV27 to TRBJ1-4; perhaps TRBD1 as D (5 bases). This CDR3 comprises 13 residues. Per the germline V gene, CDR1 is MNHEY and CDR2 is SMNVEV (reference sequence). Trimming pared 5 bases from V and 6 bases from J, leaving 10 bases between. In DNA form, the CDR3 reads TGTGCCAGCAGTGGCAGGGTGGATGAAAAACTGTTTTTT. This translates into CASSGRVDEKLFF.

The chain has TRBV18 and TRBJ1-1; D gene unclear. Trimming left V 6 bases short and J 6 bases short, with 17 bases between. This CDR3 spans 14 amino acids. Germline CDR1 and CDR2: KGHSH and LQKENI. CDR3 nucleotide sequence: TGTGCCAGCTCCCTGGACCCAGAGCCGGCTGAAGCTTTCTTT. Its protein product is CASSLDPEPAEAFF.

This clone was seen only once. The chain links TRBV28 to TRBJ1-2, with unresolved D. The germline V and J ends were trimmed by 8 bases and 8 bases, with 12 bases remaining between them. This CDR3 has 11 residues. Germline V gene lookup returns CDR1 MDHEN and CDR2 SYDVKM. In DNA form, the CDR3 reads TGTGCCAGCCACCGCTCCGCAGGCTACACCTTC. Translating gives CASHRSAGYTF.

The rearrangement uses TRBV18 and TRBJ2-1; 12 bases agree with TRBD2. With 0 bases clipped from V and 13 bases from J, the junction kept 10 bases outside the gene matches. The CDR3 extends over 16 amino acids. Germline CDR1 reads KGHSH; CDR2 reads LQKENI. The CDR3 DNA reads TGTGCCAGCTCACCACCCGGCCTAGCGGGAGGGTCAGTTCAGTTCTTC. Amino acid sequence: CASSPPGLAGGSVQFF.

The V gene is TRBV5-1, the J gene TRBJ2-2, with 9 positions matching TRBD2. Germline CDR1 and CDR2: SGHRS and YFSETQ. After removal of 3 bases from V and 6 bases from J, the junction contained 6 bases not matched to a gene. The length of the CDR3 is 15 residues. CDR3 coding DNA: TGCGCCAGCAGCTCCGGTAGCGGGAGTGCCGGGGAGCTGTTTTTT. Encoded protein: CASSSGSGSAGELFF.

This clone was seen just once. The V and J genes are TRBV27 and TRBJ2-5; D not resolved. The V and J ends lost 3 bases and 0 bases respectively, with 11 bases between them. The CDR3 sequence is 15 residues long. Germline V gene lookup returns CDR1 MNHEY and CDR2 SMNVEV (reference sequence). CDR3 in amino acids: CASSFAGAYQETQYF. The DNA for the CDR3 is TGTGCCAGCAGTTTTGCAGGAGCGTACCAAGAGACCCAGTACTTC.

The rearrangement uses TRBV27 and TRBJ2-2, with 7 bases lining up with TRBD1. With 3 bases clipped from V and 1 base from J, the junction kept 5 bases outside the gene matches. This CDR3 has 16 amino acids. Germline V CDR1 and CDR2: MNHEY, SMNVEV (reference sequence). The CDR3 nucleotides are TGTGCCAGCAGTTTCACTCGGACAGGGAACACCGGGGAGCTGTTTTTT. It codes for CASSFTRTGNTGELFF.

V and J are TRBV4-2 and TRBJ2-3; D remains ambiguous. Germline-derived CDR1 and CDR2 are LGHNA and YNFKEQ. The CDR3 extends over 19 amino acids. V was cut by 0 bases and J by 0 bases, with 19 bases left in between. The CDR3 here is CASSQERKSAAPSTDTQYF. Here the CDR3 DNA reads TGTGCCAGCAGCCAAGAGCGGAAATCAGCTGCCCCTAGCACAGATACGCAGTATTTT.

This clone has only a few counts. This CDR3 is CASSVGTSGSGDTQYF. CDR3 DNA sequence: TGTGCCAGCAGCGTAGGGACTAGCGGGAGTGGAGATACGCAGTATTTT. The J gene is TRBJ2-3, the V gene TRBV9; 13 bases map to TRBD2. Germline CDR1 is SGDLS and CDR2 is YYNGEE. This CDR3 is 16 amino acids long. After removal of 0 bases from V and 5 bases from J, the junction contained 3 bases not matched to a gene.

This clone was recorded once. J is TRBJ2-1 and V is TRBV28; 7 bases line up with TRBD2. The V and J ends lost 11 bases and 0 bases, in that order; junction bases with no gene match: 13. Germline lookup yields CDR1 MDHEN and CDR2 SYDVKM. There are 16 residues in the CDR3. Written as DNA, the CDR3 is TGTGCCTCGCTTCGGAGCGGGGTGAGCTCCTACAATGAGCAGTTCTTC. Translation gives CASLRSGVSSYNEQFF. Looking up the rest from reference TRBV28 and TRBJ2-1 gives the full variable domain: DVKVTQSSRYLVKRTGEKVFLECVQDMDHENMFWYRQDPGLGLRLIYFSYDVKMKEKGDIPEGYSVSREKKERFSLILESASTNQTSMYLCASLRSGVSSYNEQFFGPGTRLTVL.

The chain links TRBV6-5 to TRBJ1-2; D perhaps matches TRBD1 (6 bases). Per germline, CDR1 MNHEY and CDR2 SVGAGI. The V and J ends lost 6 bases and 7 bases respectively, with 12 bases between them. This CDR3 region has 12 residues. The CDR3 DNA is TGTGCCAGCAGACTACAGGGTTTTGGCTACACCTTC. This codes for CASRLQGFGYTF.